Below, 17 T cell receptor beta chains from the same sample are listed, as sequenced in a study of post-analysis software for immune sequencing data. Antigens of these TCRs are unknown. Broader study findings: The five TRBV segments detected at higher frequency in patients than in controls included TRBV5-6, TRBV5-1 and TRBV20-1.

Built from TCR beta cDNA, the libraries had unique molecular identifiers in them. TCRdb analysed the PCR reads with MiXCR anew, one entry per CDR3 protein. Of approximately 660,000 distinct CDR3 sequences listed, 55% to 60% were seen once; the top ten hold around 11%. Input material: blood. The receptors shown here come from a girl aged 2 to 9 with multiple sclerosis.

This chain connects TRBV12-3 or TRBV12-4 to TRBJ2-4, with TRBD1 as a possible D gene (5 bases). V was pared by 6 bases and J by 8 bases, with 17 bases between. The CDR3 is made up of 14 amino acids. In nucleotides, the CDR3 is TGTGCCAGCAGCCCCCAGGGCGTGGGTTACATTCAGTACTTC. It is translated as CASSPQGVGYIQYF.

The V gene is TRBV4-1, the J gene TRBJ2-1; no reliable D call. The germline V gene has CDR1 MGHRA and CDR2 YSYEKL. The CDR3 loop spans 16 amino acids. V dropped 1 base and J dropped 2 bases, with 12 bases sitting between them. CDR3 region: CASSQVDLLPYNEQFF. Here the CDR3 DNA reads TGCGCCAGCAGCCAAGTGGATCTTCTCCCCTACAATGAGCAGTTCTTC.

The DNA for the CDR3 is TGTGCCAGCAGCTTGGTGGGCCTAGCGGAAGAGACCCAGTACTTC. It encodes CASSLVGLAEETQYF. This chain connects TRBV5-5 to TRBJ2-5, with 7 bases fitting TRBD2. The CDR3 spans 15 residues. V shed 0 bases and J 3 bases; nucleotides not matched to a gene: 5. Germline V gene sequence: CDR1 SGHKS, CDR2 YYEKEE (reference sequence). Complete variable domain (other parts from reference TRBV5-5 and TRBJ2-5): DAGVTQSPTHLIKTRGQQVTLRCSPISGHKSVSWYQQVLGQGPQFIFQYYEKEERGRGNFPDRFSARQFPNYSSELNVNALLLGDSALYLCASSLVGLAEETQYFGPGTRLLVL.

This sequence joins TRBV15 and TRBJ2-4; 7 bases are shared with TRBD2. With the DNA end fitting TRBJ2-7 better, the J assignment may be wrong. Germline V gene lookup returns CDR1 LNHNV and CDR2 YYDKDF (reference sequence). This CDR3 is built from 16 residues. CDR3 protein: CATSRERKVGLYEQYF. CDR3 nucleotides: TGTGCCACCAGCAGAGAACGTAAGGTGGGACTATACGAGCAGTACTTC.

This clonotype was detected a few times. The chain has TRBV24-1 and TRBJ1-2, with D possibly TRBD1 on 6 matching bases. V was clipped by 7 bases and J by 4 bases, with 15 bases between them. Germline V gives CDR1 KGHDR, CDR2 SFDVKD. The CDR3 is 14 amino acids. In DNA, the CDR3 is TGTGCCACCAGCCAACCGGGACATCTCTATGGCTACACCTTC. Translation gives CATSQPGHLYGYTF.

This clonotype was detected only once. V usage is TRBV20-1 and J usage is TRBJ2-7; 10 bases are shared with TRBD1. The CDR3 is 14 residues long. CDR1 and CDR2 (germline): DFQATT, SNEGSKA (reference sequence). The J segment lost 4 bases and the V segment lost 2 bases, leaving 5 bases of the junction unmatched. The CDR3 DNA follows: TGCAGTGCTAGAAGACAGGGGGCCTCTTACGAGCAGTACTTC. Its protein product is CSARRQGASYEQYF.

The chain is built from TRBV29-1 and TRBJ1-1, with 7 bases fitting TRBD1. There are 13 residues in the CDR3. Germline trimming cut 7 bases from V and 2 bases from J; bases unmatched to any gene: 7. Germline values: CDR1 SQVTM, CDR2 ANQGSEA. CDR3: CSAFGTANTEAFF. The DNA for the CDR3 is TGCAGCGCTTTCGGGACAGCAAACACTGAAGCTTTCTTT.

This clonotype was observed a few times. The V gene is TRBV5-5, the J gene TRBJ1-5, with a weak D call TRBD1 (6 bases). Trimming removed 5 bases from V and 5 bases from J, with 14 bases in between. The germline V gene encodes CDR1 SGHKS and CDR2 YYEKEE (reference sequence). CDR3 length: 14 residues. CDR3 sequence reads: CASSGGGLDQPQHF. The CDR3 bases are TGTGCCAGCAGTGGTGGGGGGCTCGATCAGCCCCAGCATTTT.

The chain links TRBV6-4 to TRBJ2-5; D uncertain. The DNA end is more similar to TRBJ2-7, so the J call may be wrong. The CDR3 is 12 amino acids. From germline, CDR1 is MRHNA and CDR2 SNTAGT. CDR3 nucleotide sequence: TGTGCCAGCAGTGAGGGTACCTACGAGCAGTACTTC. It translates to CASSEGTYEQYF.

The chain recombines TRBV5-1 with TRBJ1-2; D gene ambiguous. The CDR3 runs 14 residues. CDR1 is SGHRS and CDR2 is YFSETQ in the germline V gene. Trimming took off 0 bases at V and 7 bases at J, with 13 bases between the two ends. CDR3 protein: CASSLGQPTAGYTF. CDR3 bases: TGCGCCAGCAGCTTGGGGCAGCCGACGGCTGGCTACACCTTC.

This clonotype occurred a few times. A read error may account for a junction end that differs from germline. The V call is TRBV20-1, the J call TRBJ2-5; a possible D gene is TRBD1 (5 bases). Germline CDR1 and CDR2: DFQATT and SNEGSKA (reference sequence). The CDR3 spans 17 residues. CDR3 sequence reads: CSAKVGPMDEYQGTQYF. The CDR3, as DNA: TGCAGTGCGAAGGTGGGGCCGATGGATGAGTACCAAGGGACCCAGTACTTC.

The chain carries TRBV5-1 and TRBJ2-1; no reliable D call. The CDR3 consists of 15 residues. V gave up 0 bases and J gave up 0 bases, with 7 bases separating them. Germline V lookup: CDR1 SGHRS, CDR2 YFSETQ. The CDR3, as DNA: TGCGCCAGCAGCTTGGCCGACCCCTCCTACAATGAGCAGTTCTTC. Translated: CASSLADPSYNEQFF.

The CDR3 loop reads CASSSAGDNYGYTF. The CDR3 nucleotides read TGTGCCAGCAGTTCCGCAGGAGACAACTATGGCTACACCTTC. The V and J genes are TRBV12-3 or TRBV12-4 and TRBJ1-2; D gene ambiguous. This CDR3 region has 14 residues. Deletions cut 4 bases from V and 2 bases from J, with 11 bases between.

This chain links TRBV6-6 with TRBJ2-5, with TRBD1 matching over 9 bases. The CDR3 contains 15 residues. Germline CDR1 and CDR2: MNHNY and SVGAGI (reference sequence). The junction had 8 bases not matched to a gene; V was cut back by 8 bases and J by 1 base. The CDR3 is CASGPGTGIQETQYF. The CDR3 DNA is TGTGCCAGCGGGCCCGGGACAGGGATCCAAGAGACCCAGTACTTC.

This clonotype was seen a few times. The rearrangement uses TRBV3-1 and TRBJ2-1; D is perhaps TRBD1 (5 bases). Germline CDR1 is LGHDT and CDR2 is YNNKEL (reference sequence). V lost 1 base and J lost 5, with 9 bases in between. The CDR3 covers 14 residues. CDR3 sequence: CASSQVTANNEQFF. The CDR3 nucleotides are TGTGCCAGCAGCCAAGTGACAGCAAACAATGAGCAGTTCTTC.

The V and J genes are TRBV7-8 and TRBJ1-2, with 10 bases fitting TRBD1. The CDR3 spans 16 residues. Germline CDR1 and CDR2: SGHVS and FQNEAQ. V trimming: 5 bases; J trimming: 1 base; junction bases outside the gene matches: 7. The CDR3 loop is CASSLRDRGNNYGYTF. The CDR3 DNA is TGTGCCAGCAGCCTCCGGGACAGGGGCAATAACTATGGCTACACCTTC.

This chain joins TRBV6-2 or TRBV6-3 and TRBJ1-2, with 8 bases that match TRBD1. With 2 bases clipped from V and 3 bases from J, the junction kept 14 bases outside the gene matches. Germline V gene lookup returns CDR1 MNHEY and CDR2 SVGEGT. This CDR3 has 18 amino acids. CDR3 bases: TGTGCCAGCAGTTACAGCCCCTATCGGACAGGGAGAGACTATGGCTACACCTTC. Protein: CASSYSPYRTGRDYGYTF.